These 22 T cell receptor beta chains were sequenced from one sample in a study of OX40 agonist ivuxolimab in advanced cancers. TCRdb's copy holds only in-frame clones and misses some; the assay was immunoSEQ multiplex PCR. This table holds roughly 54,000 clones, about 89% found once. The source was CD4+ or CD8+ T cells sorted from blood, collected in a trial of the OX40 agonist ivuxolimab. These receptors all come from an adult with an advanced solid tumor such as melanoma, head and neck, liver or kidney cancer.

This chain uses TRBV11-3 with TRBJ2-7, with 7 bases lining up with TRBD2. The germline gives CDR1 SGHNT, CDR2 YENEEA. CDR3 length: 15 amino acids. Losses at the gene ends were 5 bases for V and 7 bases for J; bases not matched to a gene: 14. CDR3 amino acids: CASSLTLGGEKEQYF. In nucleotides, the CDR3 is TGTGCCAGCAGCCTCACCCTGGGAGGGGAGAAGGAGCAGTACTTC.

The chain couples TRBV28 to TRBJ2-5, with 7 bases fitting TRBD2. With 6 bases clipped from V and 2 bases from J, the junction kept 6 bases outside the gene matches. CDR3 length equals 14 residues. Germline V CDR1 and CDR2: MDHEN, SYDVKM. CDR3 protein: CASSMGGIQETQYF. The CDR3 coding sequence is TGTGCCAGCAGCATGGGAGGGATACAAGAGACCCAGTACTTC.

The chain couples TRBV18 to TRBJ2-2; 8 bases fit TRBD2. This CDR3 region has 15 residues. J lost 3 bases, V lost 8 bases, and 8 bases had no gene match. Germline V gene lookup returns CDR1 KGHSH and CDR2 LQKENI. The CDR3 sequence is CASQAQRGHTGELFF. The CDR3 nucleotides are TGTGCCAGCCAAGCCCAGCGGGGGCACACCGGGGAGCTGTTTTTT.

The CDR3 loop reads CASSPILGQGNYGYTF. The CDR3 DNA reads as TGTGCCAGCTCACCGATTTTGGGACAGGGGAACTATGGCTACACCTTC. V is TRBV18 and J is TRBJ1-2; 10 nucleotides match TRBD1. The CDR3 runs to 16 residues. The trim removed 3 bases at V and 2 bases at J, leaving 6 bases unmatched. Germline CDR1 reads KGHSH; CDR2 reads LQKENI.

The CDR3 protein is CASSRDGRSYEQYF. CDR3 bases: TGTGCCAGCAGCAGGGATGGACGCTCCTACGAGCAGTACTTC. The chain uses TRBV5-4 and TRBJ2-7; no definite D call. The CDR3 sequence is 14 residues long. Per the germline V gene, CDR1 is SGHNT and CDR2 is YYREEE (reference sequence). V was pared by 4 bases and J by 0 bases, with 11 bases between.

The chain couples TRBV7-8 to TRBJ2-7; D remains unclear. This CDR3 contains 15 residues. The germline V and J ends were trimmed by 0 bases and 0 bases, with 9 bases remaining between them. Germline-derived CDR1 and CDR2 are SGHVS and FQNEAQ. CDR3: CASSLALAGSYEQYF. As DNA, the CDR3 is TGTGCCAGCAGCTTAGCGCTGGCCGGCTCCTACGAGCAGTACTTC.

This sequence joins TRBV4-1 and TRBJ1-2, with 8 bases aligning to TRBD1. In germline, CDR1 is MGHRA, CDR2 YSYEKL. The CDR3 extends over 15 amino acids. The J segment lost 5 bases and the V segment lost 4 bases, leaving 9 bases of the junction unmatched. CDR3 residues: CASSPQGQGAYGYTF. The CDR3 bases are TGCGCCAGCAGCCCCCAAGGACAGGGCGCTTATGGCTACACCTTC.

J is TRBJ2-1 and V is TRBV5-1; the match to TRBD1 covers 7 bases. The germline V gene encodes CDR1 SGHRS and CDR2 YFSETQ. V was clipped by 3 bases and J by 7 bases; unmatched bases: 7. This CDR3 is built from 14 residues. CDR3 DNA sequence: TGCGCCAGCAGCTCGGGACAGATTTCGAATGAGCAGTTCTTC. Amino acid sequence: CASSSGQISNEQFF. Variable domain in full (rest from reference TRBV5-1 and TRBJ2-1): KAGVTQTPRYLIKTRGQQVTLSCSPISGHRSVSWYQQTPGQGLQFLFEYFSETQRNKGNFPGRFSGRQFSNSRSEMNVSTLELGDSALYLCASSSGQISNEQFFGPGTRLTVL.

The chain links TRBV30 to TRBJ1-2; D unclear. The CDR3 loop spans 11 amino acids. Trimming cost V 5 bases and J 8 bases, with 12 bases left between them. The V gene's germline CDR1 is GTSNPN and CDR2 SVGIG (reference sequence). The CDR3 protein is CAWARTEGYTF. The CDR3 nucleotides read TGTGCCTGGGCCAGGACGGAAGGCTACACCTTC.

The chain employs TRBV27 and TRBJ2-7, with D perhaps matching TRBD1 or TRBD2 (5 bases each). This CDR3 is built from 18 residues. The V end was cut by 6 bases, the J end by 1 base, with 25 bases between. The germline V gene encodes CDR1 MNHEY and CDR2 SMNVEV (reference sequence). The chain's CDR3 is CASRKTSPLRDGSYEQYF. The CDR3 DNA is TGTGCCAGCAGAAAGACATCCCCCCTCCGGGACGGATCCTACGAGCAGTACTTC.

This sequence joins TRBV28 and TRBJ2-5; 9 bases agree with TRBD1. This CDR3 region has 14 residues. Germline V gene data show CDR1 as MDHEN and CDR2 as SYDVKM. V shed 6 bases and J 7 bases; nucleotides not matched to a gene: 9. The CDR3 DNA sequence: TGTGCCAGCAGGCCACAGGGGGCGCGGGGGACCCAGTACTTC. The encoded protein is CASRPQGARGTQYF.

This clone was picked up a small number of times. The chain employs TRBV6-1 and TRBJ1-1; D ambiguous. V lost 4 bases to trimming and J lost 11 bases, with 11 bases between them. This CDR3 region has 11 residues. The V gene's germline CDR1 is MNHNS and CDR2 SASEGT. Written as DNA, the CDR3 is TGTGCCAGCAGTGCCGTTCGGGAGGCTTTCTTT. Protein product: CASSAVREAFF.

The rearrangement links TRBV10-2 to TRBJ2-3; 12 bases match TRBD2. CDR1 and CDR2 from the germline V gene are WSHSY and SAAADI. This CDR3 spans 17 amino acids. Trimming took 3 bases from V and 0 from J; bases not matched to a gene: 4. CDR3 residues: CASSDSTSGGSTDTQYF. CDR3 nucleotides: TGCGCCAGCAGTGACTCGACTAGCGGGGGAAGCACAGATACGCAGTATTTT.

This sequence joins TRBV25-1 and TRBJ1-1, with D perhaps matching TRBD1 (6 bases). The CDR3 has 13 amino acids. V was trimmed by 4 bases and J by 5 bases, leaving 11 bases between them. CDR1 is MGHDK, CDR2 SYGVNS, per germline. CDR3 region: CASSVTGGTEAFF. The CDR3 DNA follows: TGTGCCAGCAGTGTGACAGGTGGAACTGAAGCTTTCTTT.

This chain links TRBV9 with TRBJ1-5; TRBD1 might be the D (5 bases). CDR1 is SGDLS and CDR2 is YYNGEE in the germline V gene. V lost 4 bases and J 2 bases, leaving 10 bases between the germline ends. This CDR3 has 14 amino acids. CDR3 protein: CASSQGFGNQPQHF. CDR3 coding DNA: TGTGCCAGCAGCCAGGGCTTCGGCAATCAGCCCCAGCATTTT.

J is TRBJ2-2 and V is TRBV5-1; 10 nucleotides line up with TRBD2. V dropped 5 bases and J dropped 4; count of bases not matched to a gene: 2. Per the germline V gene, CDR1 is SGHRS and CDR2 is YFSETQ. CDR3 length: 14 amino acids. CDR3 nucleotide sequence: TGCGCCAGCAGACTAGCGGGGTTCACCGGGGAGCTGTTTTTT. This gives the protein CASRLAGFTGELFF.

The V and J genes are TRBV11-2 and TRBJ1-1; possible D gene TRBD1, 6 bases. Trimming shortened V by 2 bases and J by 8 bases, and 12 bases separated the two germline ends. The CDR3 extends over 13 amino acids. Germline loops: CDR1 SGHAT, CDR2 FQNNGV. The CDR3 DNA reads TGTGCCAGCAGCTTATTGGGGGGCAGAGAAGCTTTCTTT. It translates to CASSLLGGREAFF.

V gene TRBV10-3 combines with J gene TRBJ2-1; D might be TRBD2 (5 bases). The V gene's germline CDR1 is ENHRY and CDR2 SYGVKD. The ends were cut back, 4 bases at V and 9 bases at J, with 22 bases in the middle. The CDR3 is 16 residues long. The CDR3 nucleotides are TGTGCCATCAGTGGGAAAGAGGGCTCCACGGTGGGTGAGCAGTTCTTC. Residues: CAISGKEGSTVGEQFF.

The chain links TRBV4-2 to TRBJ2-7; D not certain. Germline loops: CDR1 LGHNA, CDR2 YNFKEQ. The CDR3 is made up of 16 amino acids. The germline V and J ends were trimmed by 0 bases and 3 bases, with 15 bases remaining between them. The CDR3 coding sequence is TGTGCCAGCAGCCAAGATTTCAGTTTTGGGGACTACGAGCAGTACTTC. This sequence encodes CASSQDFSFGDYEQYF.

The chain employs TRBV27 and TRBJ2-1, with 7 bases lining up with TRBD2. Germline CDR1 MNHEY, CDR2 SMNVEV (reference sequence). The CDR3 loop spans 16 amino acids. V shed 5 bases and J 4 bases; nucleotides not matched to a gene: 11. Here the CDR3 DNA reads TGTGCCAGCAGTCAAAAGGGTACTAGCGTTTACAATGAGCAGTTCTTC. Translated: CASSQKGTSVYNEQFF.

V and J are TRBV6-1 and TRBJ2-3; TRBD1 matches at 7 bases. Unmatched junction bases numbered 3, after V lost 4 bases and J lost 5 bases. The CDR3 is 13 amino acids. Germline CDR1 MNHNS, CDR2 SASEGT. The CDR3 spells CASSGQGLDTQYF. The CDR3 region has the DNA TGTGCCAGCAGTGGACAGGGTCTAGATACGCAGTATTTT.

V gene TRBV19 combines with J gene TRBJ2-5, with D possibly matching TRBD2 (5 bases). The CDR3 sequence is 17 residues long. Germline V CDR1 and CDR2: LNHDA, SQIVND (reference sequence). The ends were cut back, 1 base at V and 2 bases at J, with 17 bases in the middle. CDR3 in DNA: TGTGCCAGTAGTATAGGAGCCCTCCGGACGGGGCAAGAGACCCAGTACTTC. This gives the protein CASSIGALRTGQETQYF.